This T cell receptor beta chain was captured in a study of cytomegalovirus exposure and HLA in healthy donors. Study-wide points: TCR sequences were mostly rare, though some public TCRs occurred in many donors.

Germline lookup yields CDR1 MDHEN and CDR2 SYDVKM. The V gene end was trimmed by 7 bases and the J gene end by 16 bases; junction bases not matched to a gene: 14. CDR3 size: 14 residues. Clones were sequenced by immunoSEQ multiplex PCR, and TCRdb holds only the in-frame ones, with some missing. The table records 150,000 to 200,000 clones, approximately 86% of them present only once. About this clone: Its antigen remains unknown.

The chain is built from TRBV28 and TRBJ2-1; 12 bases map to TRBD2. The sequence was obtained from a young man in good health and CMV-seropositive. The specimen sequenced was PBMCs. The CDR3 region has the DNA TGTGCCAGCACCTCCCTCAACGGACTAGCGGGAACTTTCTTC. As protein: CASTSLNGLAGTFF.